Each of the 24 T cell receptor beta chains below was sequenced from the same sample in a study of T cell responses to AZD1222 COVID-19 vaccine. Produced via immunoSEQ multiplex PCR; TCRdb's table is partial and in-frame only. The top ten hold 6.1% of the sample, which has 50,000 to 75,000 clones, approximately 89% seen once. Specimen: peripheral blood, collected 28 days after the second AZD1222 dose. Receptor source: an adult who received the AZD1222 COVID-19 vaccine.

The V call is TRBV12-3 or TRBV12-4, the J call TRBJ1-5; D gene uncertain. Trimming shortened V by 1 base and J by 9 bases, and 7 bases separated the two germline ends. The CDR3 has 12 residues. In DNA, the CDR3 is TGTGCCAGCAGTTTAGGCGGTGCGCCCCAGCATTTT. It is translated as CASSLGGAPQHF.

The genes are TRBV7-9 and TRBJ2-7, with D perhaps matching TRBD2 (6 bases). Germline V gene lookup returns CDR1 SEHNR and CDR2 FQNEAQ (reference sequence). V lost 6 bases and J 2 bases, leaving 14 bases between the germline ends. CDR3 length: 14 amino acids. CDR3 DNA sequence: TGTGCCAGCAGTCACCGGGGACTGGCCTACGAGCAGTACTTC. Translation gives CASSHRGLAYEQYF.

The chain joins TRBV27 to TRBJ2-7; 9 bases match TRBD1. V shed 2 bases, J shed 0 bases, and the junction held 2 bases outside the gene matches. CDR1 and CDR2 from the germline V gene are MNHEY and SMNVEV (reference sequence). The CDR3 is made up of 15 amino acids. In DNA form, the CDR3 reads TGTGCCAGCAGTTTAGGACAGGGGATCTCCTACGAGCAGTACTTC. Translating it yields CASSLGQGISYEQYF.

The J gene is TRBJ1-2, the V gene TRBV29-1, with 7 bases identical to TRBD1. Trimming cost V 6 bases and J 8 bases; bases outside gene matches: 9. Germline V lookup: CDR1 SQVTM, CDR2 ANQGSEA. The CDR3 totals 12 residues. CDR3 bases: TGCAGCGTACGGGACAGCGATAGAGGCTACACCTTC. Translating it yields CSVRDSDRGYTF.

The gene calls are TRBV4-3 and TRBJ1-4, with D perhaps TRBD1 (6 bases). This CDR3 spans 16 amino acids. Trimming removed 1 base from V and 5 bases from J, with 14 bases in between. CDR1 LGHNA and CDR2 YSLEER come from the germline V gene. The CDR3, as DNA: TGCGCCAGCAGCCAAGTCCCCGCAGGGGAAAATGAAAAACTGTTTTTT. Translated: CASSQVPAGENEKLFF.

This clone appeared once. This sequence joins TRBV4-3 and TRBJ2-1, with 10 bases identical to TRBD2. Germline loops: CDR1 LGHNA, CDR2 YSLEER. CDR3 length: 18 amino acids. The ends lost 0 bases at V and 10 bases at J; junction bases unmatched: 15. CDR3 nucleotides: TGCGCCAGCAGCCAAGAAGGTGGGGCTAGCGGGAGCGGTGGAGAGCAGTTCTTC. The encoded protein is CASSQEGGASGSGGEQFF.

This clone was detected only once. The chain is built from TRBV24-1 and TRBJ1-5; 7 bases line up with TRBD1. The CDR3 extends over 18 amino acids. CDR1 is KGHDR, CDR2 SFDVKD, per germline. The V and J ends lost 7 bases and 0 bases, in that order; junction bases with no gene match: 14. CDR3 sequence: CATRAGTGANYSNQPQHF. CDR3 in DNA: TGTGCCACCAGGGCCGGTACAGGGGCCAATTATAGCAATCAGCCCCAGCATTTT.

J is TRBJ1-4 and V is TRBV7-3; no definite D call. The CDR3 length is 15 residues. The V and J ends lost 2 bases and 4 bases respectively, with 11 bases between them. The germline V gene has CDR1 SGHTA and CDR2 FQGTGA. CDR3 coding DNA: TGTGCCAGCAGCTTAGGTGGTAGCAATAATGAAAAACTGTTTTTT. Amino acids: CASSLGGSNNEKLFF. Full variable domain (outside the CDR3, taken from reference TRBV7-3 and TRBJ1-4): GAGVSQTPSNKVTEKGKYVELRCDPISGHTALYWYRQSLGQGPEFLIYFQGTGAADDSGLPNDRFFAVRPEGSVSTLKIQRTERGDSAVYLCASSLGGSNNEKLFFGSGTQLSVL.

The CDR3 nucleotides read TGTGCTAGTGGTTTAGTAGCGACCCTCTACGAGCAGTACTTC. Its protein product is CASGLVATLYEQYF. This rearrangement joins TRBV12-5 to TRBJ2-7; D might be TRBD2 (5 bases). V gave up 3 bases and J gave up 3 bases, with 12 bases separating them. The length of the CDR3 is 14 residues. Germline V lookup: CDR1 LGHNT, CDR2 FRNRAP.

The rearrangement uses TRBV7-9 and TRBJ2-4; 8 positions match TRBD2. Germline V gives CDR1 SEHNR, CDR2 FQNEAQ (reference sequence). V dropped 10 bases and J dropped 0; count of bases not matched to a gene: 14. This CDR3 has 17 amino acids. CDR3 amino acids: CAIAASIAGLAKNIQYF. CDR3 bases: TGTGCCATCGCAGCGAGTATAGCGGGGCTAGCCAAAAACATTCAGTACTTC.

This sequence joins TRBV9 and TRBJ1-6; 9 bases line up with TRBD1. The CDR3 is made up of 15 amino acids. Per germline, CDR1 SGDLS and CDR2 YYNGEE. Unmatched junction bases numbered 2, after V lost 1 base and J lost 6 bases. CDR3 DNA sequence: TGTGCCAGCAGCGTACAGACAGGGGGTAATTCACCCCTCCACTTT. This encodes CASSVQTGGNSPLHF.

V usage is TRBV7-9 and J usage is TRBJ2-5; 10 bases line up with TRBD2. J gave up 1 base and V 5 bases, and 4 bases lay outside the gene matches. This CDR3 comprises 15 residues. Germline assignment: CDR1 SEHNR and CDR2 FQNEAQ (reference sequence). CDR3 protein: CASSLTSGPQETQYF. The DNA for the CDR3 is TGTGCCAGCAGCCTGACTAGCGGGCCCCAAGAGACCCAGTACTTC.

V is TRBV9 and J is TRBJ1-2; a possible D gene is TRBD1 (5 bases). The germline V gene has CDR1 SGDLS and CDR2 YYNGEE. V lost 4 bases and J lost 4, with 11 bases in between. CDR3 length: 13 amino acids. CDR3 sequence reads: CASSSGLVYGYTF. CDR3 sequence (DNA): TGTGCCAGCAGCTCGGGACTGGTCTATGGCTACACCTTC.

CDR3 nucleotide sequence: TGTGCCAGCTCACCAGGTTTTAACACTGAAGCTTTCTTT. Protein product: CASSPGFNTEAFF. This chain uses TRBV18 with TRBJ1-1; D ambiguous. Germline V gene data show CDR1 as KGHSH and CDR2 as LQKENI. The CDR3 length is 13 residues. The ends were cut back, 2 bases at V and 2 bases at J, with 6 bases in the middle. Looking up the rest from reference TRBV18 and TRBJ1-1 gives the full variable domain: NAGVMQNPRHLVRRRGQEARLRCSPMKGHSHVYWYRQLPEEGLKFMVYLQKENIIDESGMPKERFSAEFPKEGPSILRIQQVVRGDSAAYFCASSPGFNTEAFFGQGTRLTVV.

The V call is TRBV10-2, the J call TRBJ2-1, with 7 bases identical to TRBD2. CDR3 length equals 16 residues. Germline CDR1 WSHSY, CDR2 SAAADI. J lost 4 bases, V lost 5 bases, and 11 bases had no gene match. CDR3 bases: TGCGCCAGCAGTCGGGGCCTAGCGGCAACATACAATGAGCAGTTCTTC. Translation gives CASSRGLAATYNEQFF.

The CDR3 is CASSLGPRTEAFF. The CDR3 region has the DNA TGTGCCAGCAGCTTAGGTCCCCGGACGGAAGCTTTCTTT. The chain couples TRBV7-2 to TRBJ1-1, with D uncertain. Germline V lookup: CDR1 SGHTA, CDR2 FQGNSA. The CDR3 contains 13 residues. The ends were cut back, 1 base at V and 8 bases at J, with 11 bases in the middle.

The chain is built from TRBV19 and TRBJ2-1, with 10 bases matching TRBD2. CDR1 is LNHDA and CDR2 is SQIVND in the germline V gene (reference sequence). The CDR3 is made up of 17 amino acids. Germline trimming cut 0 bases from V and 7 bases from J; bases unmatched to any gene: 9. The CDR3 region is CASSIDRLAGVRNEQFF. DNA of the CDR3: TGTGCCAGTAGTATAGATCGGCTAGCGGGGGTTCGTAATGAGCAGTTCTTC.

The gene calls are TRBV25-1 and TRBJ1-3; 10 positions match TRBD1. Germline CDR1 is MGHDK and CDR2 is SYGVNS. The V gene end was trimmed by 0 bases and the J gene end by 2 bases; junction bases not matched to a gene: 1. The CDR3 sequence is 16 residues long. The DNA of the CDR3 is TGTGCCAGCAGTGAATATGGACAGGGGGCTGGAAACACCATATATTTT. It codes for CASSEYGQGAGNTIYF.

The gene calls are TRBV6-1 and TRBJ1-1; D not resolved. This CDR3 is built from 13 residues. Germline loops: CDR1 MNHNS, CDR2 SASEGT. V dropped 2 bases and J dropped 5 bases, with 9 bases sitting between them. DNA for the CDR3: TGTGCCAGCAGTGAAAGACGCGAAACTGAAGCTTTCTTT. Its translation is CASSERRETEAFF.

The rearrangement joins TRBV5-4 to TRBJ2-2; TRBD2 might be the D (6 bases). Deletions cut 3 bases from V and 5 bases from J, with 20 bases between. CDR3 length: 17 residues. Germline CDR1 reads SGHNT; CDR2 reads YYREEE (reference sequence). CDR3 sequence reads: CASSSELAATRTGELFF. The CDR3 region has the DNA TGTGCCAGCAGCTCTGAACTAGCTGCGACGCGGACCGGGGAGCTGTTTTTT.

This clone was seen a single time. As DNA, the CDR3 is TGTGCCAGCAGCCGTATAGCTCGGAGCTCCTACAATGAGCAGTTCTTC. Its translation: CASSRIARSSYNEQFF. The chain combines TRBV7-9 with TRBJ2-1; D is undetermined. Trimming pared 5 bases from V and 0 bases from J, leaving 14 bases between. The CDR3 covers 16 residues. CDR1 is SEHNR and CDR2 is FQNEAQ in the germline V gene (reference sequence). Drawing the rest from reference TRBV7-9 and TRBJ2-1, the complete variable domain is DTGVSQNPRHKITKRGQNVTFRCDPISEHNRLYWYRQTLGQGPEFLTYFQNEAQLEKSRLLSDRFSAERPKGSFSTLEIQRTEQGDSAMYLCASSRIARSSYNEQFFGPGTRLTVL.

This chain links TRBV6-5 with TRBJ1-3; 9 positions agree with TRBD1. From germline, CDR1 is MNHEY and CDR2 SVGAGI. This CDR3 has 15 residues. After removal of 5 bases from V and 4 bases from J, the junction contained 6 bases not matched to a gene. This chain's CDR3 is CASSTGQGMGNTIYF. The CDR3 DNA follows: TGTGCCAGCAGTACCGGACAGGGGATGGGAAACACCATATATTTT.

This sequence joins TRBV6-5 and TRBJ2-7; D call uncertain. The length of the CDR3 is 13 residues. The germline V and J ends were trimmed by 2 bases and 7 bases, with 12 bases remaining between them. Germline V gives CDR1 MNHEY, CDR2 SVGAGI. Written as DNA, the CDR3 is TGTGCCAGCAGTTACACATCCTTGGGAGAGCAGTACTTC. Its translation is CASSYTSLGEQYF.

This chain connects TRBV29-1 to TRBJ1-2; TRBD1 agrees at 7 bases. Trimming at V came to 6 bases and at J to 6 bases, leaving 10 bases not matched to a gene. The CDR3 is 13 amino acids. CDR1 is SQVTM, CDR2 ANQGSEA, per germline. CDR3 DNA sequence: TGCAGCGTCAGAGAGCAGGGGGAGCATGGCTACACCTTC. Residues: CSVREQGEHGYTF.